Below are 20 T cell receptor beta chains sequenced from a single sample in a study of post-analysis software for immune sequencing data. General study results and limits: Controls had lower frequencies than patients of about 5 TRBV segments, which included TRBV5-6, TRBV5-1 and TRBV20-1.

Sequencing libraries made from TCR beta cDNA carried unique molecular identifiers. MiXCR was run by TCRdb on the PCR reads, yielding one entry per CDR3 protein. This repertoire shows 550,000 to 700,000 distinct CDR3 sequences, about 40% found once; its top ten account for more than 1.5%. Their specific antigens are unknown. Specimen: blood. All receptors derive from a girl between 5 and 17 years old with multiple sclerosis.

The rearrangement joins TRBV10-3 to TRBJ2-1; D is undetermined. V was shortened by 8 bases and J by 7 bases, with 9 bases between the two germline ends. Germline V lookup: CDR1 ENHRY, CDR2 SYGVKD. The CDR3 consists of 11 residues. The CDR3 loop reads CAISVENEQFF. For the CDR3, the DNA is TGTGCCATCTCGGTCGAGAATGAGCAGTTCTTC.

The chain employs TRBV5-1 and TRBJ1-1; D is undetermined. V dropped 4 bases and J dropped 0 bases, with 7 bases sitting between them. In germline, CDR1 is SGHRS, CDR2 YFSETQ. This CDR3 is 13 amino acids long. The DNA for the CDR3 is TGCGCCAGCAGCGGGCCATTGAACACTGAAGCTTTCTTT. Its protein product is CASSGPLNTEAFF.

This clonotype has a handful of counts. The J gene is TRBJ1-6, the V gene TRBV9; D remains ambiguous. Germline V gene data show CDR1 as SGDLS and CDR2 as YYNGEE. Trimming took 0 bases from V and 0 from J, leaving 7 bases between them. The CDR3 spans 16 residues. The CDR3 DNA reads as TGTGCCAGCAGCGTAGGGTTGGGCTCCTATAATTCACCCCTCCACTTT. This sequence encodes CASSVGLGSYNSPLHF.

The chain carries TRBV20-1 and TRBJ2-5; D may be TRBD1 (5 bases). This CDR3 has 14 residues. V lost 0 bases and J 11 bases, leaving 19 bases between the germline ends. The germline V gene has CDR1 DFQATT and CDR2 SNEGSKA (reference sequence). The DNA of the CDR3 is TGCAGTGCTAGAGATCGACAGACAATGTTTGAGCAGTACTTC. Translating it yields CSARDRQTMFEQYF.

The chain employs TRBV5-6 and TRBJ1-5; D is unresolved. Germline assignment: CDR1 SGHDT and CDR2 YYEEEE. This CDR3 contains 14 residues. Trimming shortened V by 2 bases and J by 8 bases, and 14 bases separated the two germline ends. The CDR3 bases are TGTGCCAGCAGCTTAAAAGGCGGTGTGGAGCCCCAGCATTTT. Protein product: CASSLKGGVEPQHF.

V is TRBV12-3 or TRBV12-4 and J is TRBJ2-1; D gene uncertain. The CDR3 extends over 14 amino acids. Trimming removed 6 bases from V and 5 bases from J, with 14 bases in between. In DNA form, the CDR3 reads TGTGCCAGCAGCCCATCCGACGCGAACAATGAGCAGTTCTTC. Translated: CASSPSDANNEQFF.

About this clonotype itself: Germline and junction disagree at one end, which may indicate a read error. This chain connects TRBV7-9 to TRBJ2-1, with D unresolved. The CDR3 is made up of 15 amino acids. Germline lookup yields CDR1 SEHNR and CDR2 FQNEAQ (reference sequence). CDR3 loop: CACSSPAVSYNEQFF. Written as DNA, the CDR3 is TGTGCCTGCAGCTCCCCGGCGGTCTCCTACAATGAGCAGTTCTTC.

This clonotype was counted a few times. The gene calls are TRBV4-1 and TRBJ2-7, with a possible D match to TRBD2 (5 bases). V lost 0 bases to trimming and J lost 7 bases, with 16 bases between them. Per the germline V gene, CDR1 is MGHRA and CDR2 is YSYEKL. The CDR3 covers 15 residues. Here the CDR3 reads CASSQEGSVAREQYF. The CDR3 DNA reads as TGCGCCAGCAGCCAAGAGGGGTCGGTAGCGCGAGAGCAGTACTTC.

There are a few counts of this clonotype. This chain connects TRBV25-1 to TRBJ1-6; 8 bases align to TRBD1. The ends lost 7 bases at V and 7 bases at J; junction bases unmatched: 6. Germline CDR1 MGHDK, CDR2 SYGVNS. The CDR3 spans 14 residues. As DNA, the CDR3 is TGTGCCAGCACCTCACAGGGGGTGAATTCACCCCTCCACTTT. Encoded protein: CASTSQGVNSPLHF.

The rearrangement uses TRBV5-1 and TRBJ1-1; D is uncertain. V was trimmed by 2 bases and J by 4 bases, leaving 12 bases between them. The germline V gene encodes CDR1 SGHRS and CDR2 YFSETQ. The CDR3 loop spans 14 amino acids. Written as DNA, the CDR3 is TGCGCCAGCAGCTTTCCCGGCCCGGGCACTGAAGCTTTCTTT. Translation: CASSFPGPGTEAFF.

The CDR3 nucleotides read TGTGCTAGTGGCCCCGGCCCCAGCAATCAGCCCCAGCATTTT. This sequence encodes CASGPGPSNQPQHF. The rearrangement links TRBV12-5 to TRBJ1-5; D call uncertain. V gave up 6 bases and J gave up 1 base, with 10 bases separating them. The length of the CDR3 is 14 residues. Germline CDR1 LGHNT, CDR2 FRNRAP.

The DNA for the CDR3 is TGTGCCAGCAGCCCTCCACGCAGGCGGAATGAGCAGTTCTTC. Amino acids: CASSPPRRRNEQFF. V and J are TRBV7-2 and TRBJ2-1; D gene uncertain. Germline V gene data show CDR1 as SGHTA and CDR2 as FQGNSA. Trimming removed 5 bases at V and 7 bases at J, with 15 bases between. The CDR3 contains 14 residues.

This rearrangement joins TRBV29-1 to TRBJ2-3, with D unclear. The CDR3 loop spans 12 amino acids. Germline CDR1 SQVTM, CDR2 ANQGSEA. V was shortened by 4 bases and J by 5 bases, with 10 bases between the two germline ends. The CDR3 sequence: CSVARWRDTQYF. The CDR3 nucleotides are TGCAGCGTTGCCAGGTGGAGAGATACGCAGTATTTT.

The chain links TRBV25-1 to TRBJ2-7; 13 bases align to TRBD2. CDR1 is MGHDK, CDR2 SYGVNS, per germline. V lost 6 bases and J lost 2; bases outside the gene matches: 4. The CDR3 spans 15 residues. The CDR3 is CASRGTSGDPYEQYF. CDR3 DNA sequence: TGTGCCAGCAGGGGGACTAGCGGGGACCCCTACGAGCAGTACTTC.

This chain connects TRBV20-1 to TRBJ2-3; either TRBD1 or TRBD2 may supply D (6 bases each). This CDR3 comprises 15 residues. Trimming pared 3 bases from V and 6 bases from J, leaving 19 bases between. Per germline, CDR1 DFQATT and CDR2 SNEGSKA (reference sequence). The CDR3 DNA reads TGCAGTGCTAGCCCCGGGCGACTAGGGGGGGATACGCAGTATTTT. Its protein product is CSASPGRLGGDTQYF.

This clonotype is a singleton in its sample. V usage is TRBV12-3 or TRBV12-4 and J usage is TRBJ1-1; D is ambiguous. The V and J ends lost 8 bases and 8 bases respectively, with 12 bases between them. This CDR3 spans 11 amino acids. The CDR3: CASWRAEEAFF. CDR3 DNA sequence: TGTGCCAGCTGGAGGGCGGAGGAAGCTTTCTTT.

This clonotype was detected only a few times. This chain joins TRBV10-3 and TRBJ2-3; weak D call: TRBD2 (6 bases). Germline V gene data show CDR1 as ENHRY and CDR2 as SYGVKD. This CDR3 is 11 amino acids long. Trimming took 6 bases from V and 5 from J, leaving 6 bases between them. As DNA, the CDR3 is TGTGCCATCAGGGAGGGAGATACGCAGTATTTT. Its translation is CAIREGDTQYF.

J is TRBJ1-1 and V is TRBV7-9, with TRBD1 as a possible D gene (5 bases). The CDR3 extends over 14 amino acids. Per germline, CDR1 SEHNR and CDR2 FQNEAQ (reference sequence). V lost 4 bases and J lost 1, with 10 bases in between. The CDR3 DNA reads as TGTGCCAGCAGCTCCGCGAGGGGGAACACTGAAGCTTTCTTT. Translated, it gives CASSSARGNTEAFF.

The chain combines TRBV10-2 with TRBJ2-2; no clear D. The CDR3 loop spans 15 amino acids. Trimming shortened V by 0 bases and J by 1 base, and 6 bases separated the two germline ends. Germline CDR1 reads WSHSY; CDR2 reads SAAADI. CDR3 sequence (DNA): TGCGCCAGCAGTGAGTCGGTAGGGAACACCGGGGAGCTGTTTTTT. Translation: CASSESVGNTGELFF.

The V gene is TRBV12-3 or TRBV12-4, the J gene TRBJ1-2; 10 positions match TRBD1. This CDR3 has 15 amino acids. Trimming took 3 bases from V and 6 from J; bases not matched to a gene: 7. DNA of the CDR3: TGTGCCAGCAGTTTGGTGGACAGGGGGATAAATGGCTACACCTTC. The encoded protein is CASSLVDRGINGYTF.